Sequencing of this T cell receptor (beta chain) was carried out in a study of blood T cell repertoires in COVID-19. Assay: immunoSEQ multiplex PCR; the TCRdb copy retains only in-frame clones and omits some. Among about 380,000 clones listed, around 90% were seen once. CDR3 length: 15 amino acids. V was pared by 3 bases and J by 6 bases, with 17 bases between. Germline CDR1 and CDR2: GTSNPN and SVGIG (reference sequence). What was sequenced was peripheral blood. This TCR was sampled from a man in his forties or fifties with acute or convalescent COVID-19. This sequence joins TRBV30 and TRBJ1-4; maybe TRBD1 (6 bases). CDR3 bases: TGTGCCTGGAGAGGGCCAGGGGATATAGATGAAAAACTGTTTTTT. Amino acid sequence: CAWRGPGDIDEKLFF.